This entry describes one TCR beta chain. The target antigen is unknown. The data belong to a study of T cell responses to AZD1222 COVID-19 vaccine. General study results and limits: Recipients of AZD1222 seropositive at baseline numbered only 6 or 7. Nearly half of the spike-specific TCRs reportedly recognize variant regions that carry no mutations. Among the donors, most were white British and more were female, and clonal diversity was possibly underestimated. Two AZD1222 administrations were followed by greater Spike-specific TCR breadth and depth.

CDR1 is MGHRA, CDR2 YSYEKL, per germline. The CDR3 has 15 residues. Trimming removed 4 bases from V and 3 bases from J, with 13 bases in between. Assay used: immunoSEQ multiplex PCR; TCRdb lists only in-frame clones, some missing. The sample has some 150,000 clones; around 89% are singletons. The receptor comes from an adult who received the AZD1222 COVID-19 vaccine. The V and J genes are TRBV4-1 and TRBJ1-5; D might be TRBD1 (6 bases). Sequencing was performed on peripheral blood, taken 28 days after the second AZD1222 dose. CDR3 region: CASSLRGGPNQPQHF. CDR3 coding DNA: TGCGCCAGCAGCCTTCGCGGGGGGCCCAATCAGCCCCAGCATTTT.